The present entry profiles one TCR beta chain with its context. The antigen is undetermined. The data stem from a study of post-analysis software for immune sequencing data. On the study more broadly: Relapsing-remitting, secondary progressive and progressive-relapsing forms made up the multiple sclerosis disease courses. Study-level findings and limits: There was significantly lower normalized Chao1 diversity in multiple sclerosis patients than in controls. Five TRBV segments (TRBV5-6, TRBV5-1 and TRBV20-1 among them) occurred more frequently in patients than in controls.

The germline V gene has CDR1 SQVTM and CDR2 ANQGSEA. The CDR3 length is 13 residues. V gave up 7 bases and J gave up 5 bases, with 17 bases separating them. Libraries were made from TCR beta cDNA, and they carried unique molecular identifiers. TCRdb re-called the PCR reads with MiXCR, one entry per CDR3 protein. The sample lists 750,000 to 950,000 distinct CDR3 sequences, roughly 58% occurring once. The TCR was taken from a girl under 18 with multiple sclerosis. The sample taken for sequencing was blood. J is TRBJ2-5 and V is TRBV29-1; maybe TRBD2 (6 bases). The CDR3 spells CSGDQGLGETQYF. CDR3 bases: TGCAGCGGTGACCAGGGACTTGGGGAGACCCAGTACTTC.